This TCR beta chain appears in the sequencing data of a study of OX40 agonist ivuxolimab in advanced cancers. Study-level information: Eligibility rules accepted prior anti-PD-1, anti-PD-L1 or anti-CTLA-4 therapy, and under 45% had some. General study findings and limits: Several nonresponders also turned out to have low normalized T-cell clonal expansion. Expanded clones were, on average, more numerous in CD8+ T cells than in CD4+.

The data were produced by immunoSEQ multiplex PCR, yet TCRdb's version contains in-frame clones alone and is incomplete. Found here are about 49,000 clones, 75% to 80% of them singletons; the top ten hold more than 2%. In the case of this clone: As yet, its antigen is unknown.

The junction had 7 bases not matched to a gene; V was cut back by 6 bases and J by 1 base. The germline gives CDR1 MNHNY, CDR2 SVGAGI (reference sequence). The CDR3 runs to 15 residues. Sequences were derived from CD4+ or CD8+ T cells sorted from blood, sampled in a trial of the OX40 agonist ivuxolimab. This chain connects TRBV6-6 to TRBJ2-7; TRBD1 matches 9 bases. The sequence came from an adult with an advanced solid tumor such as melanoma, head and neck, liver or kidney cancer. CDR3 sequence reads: CASSSGTGMSYEQYF. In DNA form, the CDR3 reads TGTGCCAGCAGCTCCGGGACAGGGATGTCCTACGAGCAGTACTTC.